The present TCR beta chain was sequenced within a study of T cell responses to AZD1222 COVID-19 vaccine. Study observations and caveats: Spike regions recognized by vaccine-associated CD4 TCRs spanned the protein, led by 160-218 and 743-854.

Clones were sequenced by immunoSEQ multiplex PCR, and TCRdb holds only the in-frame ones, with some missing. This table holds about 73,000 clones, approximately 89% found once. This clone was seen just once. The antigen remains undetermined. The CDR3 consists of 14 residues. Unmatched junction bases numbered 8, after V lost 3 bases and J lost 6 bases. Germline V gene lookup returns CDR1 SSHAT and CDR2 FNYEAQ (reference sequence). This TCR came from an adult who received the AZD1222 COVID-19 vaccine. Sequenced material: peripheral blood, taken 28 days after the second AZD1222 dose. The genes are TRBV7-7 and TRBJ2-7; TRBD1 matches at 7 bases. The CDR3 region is CASSLSRGSREQYF. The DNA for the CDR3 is TGTGCCAGCAGCTTGTCCAGGGGGTCACGCGAGCAGTACTTC.